The entry below gives a single T cell receptor (beta chain) sequence along with its context. The target antigen is unknown. The sample is drawn from a study of T cell responses to AZD1222 COVID-19 vaccine. Study outcomes and limitations: After the peak T cell response, and only then, were repertoires sampled. Clonal diversity was possibly underestimated; the donors were predominantly white British and more often female. Following two doses of AZD1222, Spike-specific TCR breadth and depth rose. Among those given AZD1222, only five or six were seropositive at baseline.

Trimming took 3 bases from V and 5 from J, leaving 7 bases between them. Looked up from germline, CDR1 is MNHEY and CDR2 is SMNVEV (reference sequence). CDR3 length: 13 residues. Data came from immunoSEQ multiplex PCR; TCRdb stores just in-frame clones and leaves some out. The sample gives 72,000 or so clones, 90% of which show up once; 4.2% is in the top ten. The J gene is TRBJ1-4, the V gene TRBV27; maybe TRBD1 (6 bases). The material was peripheral blood, obtained on day 0 of AZD1222 vaccination. This receptor was identified in an adult in good health. CDR3 coding DNA: TGTGCCAGCAGTTTTCAGGGGAATGAAAAACTGTTTTTT. This gives the protein CASSFQGNEKLFF. Full variable domain (outside the CDR3, taken from reference TRBV27 and TRBJ1-4): EAQVTQNPRYLITVTGKKLTVTCSQNMNHEYMSWYRQDPGLGLRQIYYSMNVEVTDKGDVPEGYKVSRKEKRNFPLILESPSPNQTSLYFCASSFQGNEKLFFGSGTQLSVL.